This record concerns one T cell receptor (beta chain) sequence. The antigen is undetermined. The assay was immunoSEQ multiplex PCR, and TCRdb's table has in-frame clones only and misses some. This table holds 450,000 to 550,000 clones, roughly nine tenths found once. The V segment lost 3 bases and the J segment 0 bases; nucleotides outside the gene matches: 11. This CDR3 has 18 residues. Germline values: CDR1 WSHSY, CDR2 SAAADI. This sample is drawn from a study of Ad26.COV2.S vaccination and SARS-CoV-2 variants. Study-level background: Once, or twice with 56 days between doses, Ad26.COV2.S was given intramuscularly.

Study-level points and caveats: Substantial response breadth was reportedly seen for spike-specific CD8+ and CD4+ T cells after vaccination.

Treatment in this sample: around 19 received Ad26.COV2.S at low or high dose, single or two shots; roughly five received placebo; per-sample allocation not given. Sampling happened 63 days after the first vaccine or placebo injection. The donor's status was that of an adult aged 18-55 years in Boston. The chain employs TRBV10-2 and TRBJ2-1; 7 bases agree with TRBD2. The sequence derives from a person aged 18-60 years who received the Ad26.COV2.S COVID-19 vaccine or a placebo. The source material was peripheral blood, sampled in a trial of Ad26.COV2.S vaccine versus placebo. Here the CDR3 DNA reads TGCGCCAGCAGTGATAGGAGACTAGCCCAAAGCTCCTACAATGAGCAGTTCTTC. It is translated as CASSDRRLAQSSYNEQFF.